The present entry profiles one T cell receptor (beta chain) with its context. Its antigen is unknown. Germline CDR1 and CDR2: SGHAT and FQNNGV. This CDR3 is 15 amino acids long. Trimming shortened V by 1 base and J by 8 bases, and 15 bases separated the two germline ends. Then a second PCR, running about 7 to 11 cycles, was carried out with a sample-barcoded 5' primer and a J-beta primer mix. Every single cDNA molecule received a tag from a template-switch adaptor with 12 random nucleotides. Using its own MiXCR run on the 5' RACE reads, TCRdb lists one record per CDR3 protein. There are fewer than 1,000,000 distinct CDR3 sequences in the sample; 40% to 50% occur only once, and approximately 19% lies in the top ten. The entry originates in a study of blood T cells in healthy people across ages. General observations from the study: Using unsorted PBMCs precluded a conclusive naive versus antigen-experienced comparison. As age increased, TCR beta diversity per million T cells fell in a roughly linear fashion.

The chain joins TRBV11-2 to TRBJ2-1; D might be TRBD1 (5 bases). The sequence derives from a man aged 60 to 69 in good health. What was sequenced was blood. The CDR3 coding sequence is TGTGCCAGCAGCTTAGCAGGGTCCCCATACGATGAGCAGTTCTTC. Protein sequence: CASSLAGSPYDEQFF.